The 28 T cell receptor beta chains below come from one sample, sequenced in a study of molecular identifiers for immune sequencing clone quantification. TCRdb recomputed calls from the PCR reads with MiXCR, one row per CDR3 protein. The sample holds about 640,000 distinct CDR3 sequences, approximately 20% seen once. Material: naive CD8+ T cells from blood, with Jurkat cell RNA spiked in. Specified subset: FACS-sorted CD8+CD4-CCR7+CD45RA+ naive T cells. Receptor source: a human donor in good health. Some libraries in this study had Jurkat cell RNA spiked in.

The rearrangement links TRBV3-1 to TRBJ2-3; 7 bases are a match to TRBD1. Germline trimming cut 4 bases from V and 0 bases from J; bases unmatched to any gene: 13. The CDR3 is 18 residues long. Per germline, CDR1 LGHDT and CDR2 YNNKEL (reference sequence). The CDR3 nucleotides read TGTGCCAGCAGCCTGGAAAACAGGGGAAGAGGGAGCACAGATACGCAGTATTTT. As protein: CASSLENRGRGSTDTQYF.

This clonotype was seen many times. The V and J genes are TRBV7-9 and TRBJ1-1, with D hard to call. Trimming took off 4 bases at V and 7 bases at J, with 7 bases between the two ends. Germline V gene lookup returns CDR1 SEHNR and CDR2 FQNEAQ (reference sequence). The CDR3 totals 11 residues. The CDR3 DNA follows: TGTGCCAGCAGCTCTGGAGGTGAAGCTTTCTTT. It specifies CASSSGGEAFF.

Of note for this clonotype: Just one base apart from a much larger clone, this may be a read error. The gene calls are TRBV27 and TRBJ2-2; 9 bases agree with TRBD1. Germline V gene sequence: CDR1 MNHEY, CDR2 SMNVEV (reference sequence). This CDR3 contains 17 residues. CDR3 loop: CASSFHQDRGDTGELLF. In DNA form, the CDR3 reads TGTGCCAGCAGTTTCCACCAGGACAGGGGTGACACCGGGGAGCTGCTTTTT.

Notes on this clonotype: A much larger clonotype is one base distant, so this may be a read error. This chain joins TRBV30 and TRBJ2-3, with D tentatively TRBD1 or TRBD2 (5 bases each). Germline lookup yields CDR1 GTSNPN and CDR2 SVGIG (reference sequence). This CDR3 is built from 14 residues. In DNA form, the CDR3 reads TGTGCCTGGACCCGAGGGGTTAGCACAGATGCGCAGTATTTT. As protein: CAWTRGVSTDAQYF.

This clonotype was detected a few times. V and J are TRBV14 and TRBJ1-1, with D perhaps TRBD1 (6 bases). CDR1 SGHDN and CDR2 FVKESK come from the germline V gene. Trimming took 3 bases from V and 4 from J, leaving 18 bases between them. There are 16 residues in the CDR3. CDR3: CASSHEVRGVGTEAFF. CDR3 nucleotides: TGTGCCAGCAGCCACGAGGTTAGGGGGGTCGGCACTGAAGCTTTCTTT. Together with reference TRBV14 and TRBJ1-1, the CDR3 gives the full variable domain: EAGVTQFPSHSVIEKGQTVTLRCDPISGHDNLYWYRRVMGKEIKFLLHFVKESKQDESGMPNNRFLAERTGGTYSTLKVQPAELEDSGVYFCASSHEVRGVGTEAFFGQGTRLTVV.

This clonotype was found many times. The chain uses TRBV6-5 and TRBJ2-2; D gene ambiguous. Trimming removed 6 bases at V and 0 bases at J, with 5 bases between. The CDR3 consists of 13 residues. Germline CDR1 is MNHEY and CDR2 is SVGAGI. DNA for the CDR3: TGTGCCAGCAGCCCACCGAACACCGGGGAGCTGTTTTTT. This translates into CASSPPNTGELFF.

This clonotype was detected many times. This chain connects TRBV7-9 to TRBJ2-1; 15 bases fit TRBD2. Looked up from germline, CDR1 is SEHNR and CDR2 is FQNEAQ (reference sequence). Trimming cost V 5 bases and J 8 bases; bases outside gene matches: 10. The CDR3 covers 17 residues. The CDR3: CASSPGLAGGPVHEQFF. The CDR3 DNA follows: TGTGCCAGCAGCCCAGGACTAGCGGGAGGGCCTGTCCATGAGCAGTTCTTC.

At least ten counts were recorded for this clonotype. CDR3 nucleotide sequence: TGTGCCAGCAGCCAAGACGGACAGGGGATAGGTACGCAGTATTTT. It translates to CASSQDGQGIGTQYF. V usage is TRBV3-1 and J usage is TRBJ2-3, with 9 bases that match TRBD1. This CDR3 is 15 amino acids long. J lost 8 bases, V lost 0 bases, and 6 bases had no gene match. Germline values: CDR1 LGHDT, CDR2 YNNKEL (reference sequence).

In regard to this clonotype: A read error may explain this, as a much larger clone is one base away. DNA for the CDR3: TGTGCCGGCAGCACCGGGACGCGGGGGGAAGCTTTCTTT. Translated, it gives CAGSTGTRGEAFF. The chain carries TRBV5-5 and TRBJ1-1, with D maybe TRBD1 (5 bases). The CDR3 contains 13 residues. Germline lookup yields CDR1 SGHKS and CDR2 YYEKEE (reference sequence).

Concerning this clonotype itself: This may arise from a read error, as a much more abundant clone is one base away. The chain combines TRBV30 with TRBJ2-7; possible D gene TRBD2, 5 bases. Germline V gives CDR1 GTSNPN, CDR2 SVGIG (reference sequence). Trimming shortened V by 5 bases and J by 2 bases, and 16 bases separated the two germline ends. This CDR3 is 14 amino acids long. This CDR3 is CAWGRGSVPYEQYF. In nucleotides, the CDR3 is TGTGCCTGGGGTCGGGGTTCAGTACCCTACGAGCAGTACTTC.

This clonotype was observed many times. The chain joins TRBV7-9 to TRBJ1-5; D is ambiguous. In germline, CDR1 is SEHNR, CDR2 FQNEAQ (reference sequence). This CDR3 region has 13 residues. The germline V and J ends were trimmed by 0 bases and 5 bases, with 5 bases remaining between them. The CDR3 reads CASSLAGHQPQHF. The CDR3 DNA reads as TGTGCCAGCAGCTTAGCAGGGCATCAGCCCCAGCATTTT.

The chain links TRBV19 to TRBJ1-6; TRBD1 matches at 7 bases. CDR1 and CDR2 from the germline V gene are LNHDA and SQIVND (reference sequence). Trimming cost V 5 bases and J 7 bases; bases outside gene matches: 11. The CDR3 loop spans 16 amino acids. CDR3 sequence (DNA): TGTGCCAGTAGTCTTACAGGGGAAGGAGGAAATTCACCCCTCCACTTT. Its translation: CASSLTGEGGNSPLHF.

At least ten counts were recorded for this clonotype. This sequence joins TRBV4-2 and TRBJ2-2; D remains ambiguous. Trimming stripped 0 bases from V and 7 bases from J, with 3 bases between. CDR1 and CDR2 (germline): LGHNA, YNFKEQ. This CDR3 has 12 residues. CDR3 protein: CASSQDYGELFF. DNA for the CDR3: TGTGCCAGCAGCCAAGATTACGGGGAGCTGTTTTTT.

This clonotype was seen many times. The V call is TRBV9, the J call TRBJ1-3, with a possible D match to TRBD1 (5 bases). Between the trimmed V and J ends, which lost 0 bases and 0 bases, there was a span of 10 bases. The V gene's germline CDR1 is SGDLS and CDR2 YYNGEE. The CDR3 covers 16 residues. The DNA for the CDR3 is TGTGCCAGCAGCGTAGGAGCAGGGACCTCTGGAAACACCATATATTTT. Its translation is CASSVGAGTSGNTIYF.

About this clonotype itself: A much bigger clone sits one base away, suggesting this may be a read error. J is TRBJ1-1 and V is TRBV7-9; 9 nucleotides line up with TRBD1. This CDR3 is 14 amino acids long. Germline V gene data show CDR1 as SEHNR and CDR2 as FQNEAQ (reference sequence). V dropped 4 bases and J dropped 5; count of bases not matched to a gene: 5. CDR3 protein: CASSSMTGGTEAFF. CDR3 DNA: TGTGCCAGCAGCTCCATGACAGGGGGGACTGAAGCTTTCTTT. Full variable domain (missing parts from reference TRBV7-9 and TRBJ1-1): DTGVSQNPRHKITKRGQNVTFRCDPISEHNRLYWYRQTLGQGPEFLTYFQNEAQLEKSRLLSDRFSAERPKGSFSTLEIQRTEQGDSAMYLCASSSMTGGTEAFFGQGTRLTVV.

This clonotype was picked up many times. The chain combines TRBV5-5 with TRBJ2-3, with TRBD2 matching over 8 bases. Per the germline V gene, CDR1 is SGHKS and CDR2 is YYEKEE (reference sequence). V was clipped by 3 bases and J by 0 bases; unmatched bases: 6. The length of the CDR3 is 16 residues. CDR3 DNA: TGTGCCAGCAGCTCCATAGCGGGGACTAGCACAGATACGCAGTATTTT. Protein: CASSSIAGTSTDTQYF. The whole variable domain, remainder taken from reference TRBV5-5 and TRBJ2-3, is DAGVTQSPTHLIKTRGQQVTLRCSPISGHKSVSWYQQVLGQGPQFIFQYYEKEERGRGNFPDRFSARQFPNYSSELNVNALLLGDSALYLCASSSIAGTSTDTQYFGPGTRLTVL.

Written as DNA, the CDR3 is TGCAGCGTTGATTTGGGACGTTCCAGCACAGATACGCAGTATTTT. This codes for CSVDLGRSSTDTQYF. The J gene is TRBJ2-3, the V gene TRBV29-1; D may correspond to TRBD1 or TRBD2 (5 bases each). The V gene's germline CDR1 is SQVTM and CDR2 ANQGSEA. This CDR3 has 15 amino acids. Trimming removed 3 bases from V and 0 bases from J, with 13 bases in between.

Notes on this clonotype: A single base separates this from a much larger clone, so it may be a read error. The rearrangement uses TRBV27 and TRBJ1-1; maybe TRBD1 (6 bases). Per germline, CDR1 MNHEY and CDR2 SMNVEV (reference sequence). The CDR3 loop spans 15 amino acids. The DNA of the CDR3 is TGTGCCAGCAGTCCACTATTAACAGGGAACACTGAAGCTTCCTTT. It yields the protein CASSPLLTGNTEASF.

This clonotype was seen repeatedly, ten times or more. The chain is built from TRBV19 and TRBJ2-7; D remains ambiguous. The ends were cut back, 4 bases at V and 7 bases at J, with 14 bases in the middle. Germline CDR1 is LNHDA and CDR2 is SQIVND (reference sequence). This CDR3 has 13 amino acids. The CDR3 here is CASSNDRIGEQYF. In DNA form, the CDR3 reads TGTGCCAGTAGTAACGACCGCATCGGGGAGCAGTACTTC.

This clonotype was picked up many times. The V and J genes are TRBV20-1 and TRBJ2-1; D uncertain. Germline assignment: CDR1 DFQATT and CDR2 SNEGSKA (reference sequence). V lost 1 base, J lost 10 bases, and 5 bases lay in between. The CDR3 covers 10 residues. The CDR3: CSARGTEQFF. In nucleotides, the CDR3 is TGCAGTGCTAGAGGCACCGAGCAGTTCTTC.

In the case of this clonotype: A much bigger clone sits one base away, suggesting this may be a read error. The V gene is TRBV4-3, the J gene TRBJ2-3; the D call may be TRBD1 or TRBD2 (5 bases each). CDR1 LGHNA and CDR2 YSLEER come from the germline V gene. This CDR3 spans 16 amino acids. Trimming pared 1 base from V and 3 bases from J, leaving 14 bases between. The CDR3 reads CASSQGSGGVTDTQYF. The CDR3, as DNA: TGCGCCAGCAGCCAAGGTAGTGGGGGAGTGACAGATACGCAGTATTTT.

This clonotype was recorded at least ten times. The chain carries TRBV6-5 and TRBJ2-3; TRBD2 matches at 9 bases. The CDR3 length is 15 residues. The trim removed 7 bases at V and 2 bases at J, leaving 7 bases unmatched. Germline CDR1 and CDR2: MNHEY and SVGAGI. For the CDR3, the DNA is TGTGCCAGCACGAAGGCGGGAGGGCTCACAGATACGCAGTATTTT. Translating gives CASTKAGGLTDTQYF.

A remark on this clonotype: A much larger clone lies one base from this, so it may be a read error. This sequence joins TRBV25-1 and TRBJ2-5; possible D gene TRBD2, 6 bases. In germline, CDR1 is MGHDK, CDR2 SYGVNS. V was pared by 3 bases and J by 0 bases, with 8 bases between. This CDR3 has 14 residues. CDR3 amino acids: CASSDRDYQETQYF. In DNA, the CDR3 is TGTGCCAGCAGTGACCGGGACTACCAAGAGACCCAGTACTTC.

This clonotype was recorded many times. The genes are TRBV7-9 and TRBJ2-2; 11 nucleotides agree with TRBD2. From germline, CDR1 is SEHNR and CDR2 FQNEAQ (reference sequence). V lost 4 bases to trimming and J lost 4 bases; unmatched junction nucleotides: 11. There are 18 residues in the CDR3. CDR3 DNA sequence: TGTGCCAGCAGCTCCGAACTAGCGGGGGCTCGTGGCACCGGGGAGCTGTTTTTT. Translating it yields CASSSELAGARGTGELFF.

The chain has TRBV30 and TRBJ2-5; D is ambiguous. This CDR3 has 11 amino acids. The germline CDR1 and CDR2 sequences are GTSNPN and SVGIG (reference sequence). V lost 4 bases and J lost 5, with 8 bases in between. The CDR3 DNA sequence: TGTGCCTGGATTGTCGTGGAGACCCAGTACTTC. It yields the protein CAWIVVETQYF.

This clonotype showed up many times. The rearrangement uses TRBV9 and TRBJ2-7, with 9 positions matching TRBD1. CDR1 SGDLS and CDR2 YYNGEE come from the germline V gene. V lost 3 bases and J lost 3; bases outside the gene matches: 7. The CDR3 has 15 amino acids. CDR3 residues: CASSGKDRGFYEQYF. CDR3 DNA sequence: TGTGCCAGCAGCGGGAAGGACAGGGGTTTCTACGAGCAGTACTTC. Drawing the rest from reference TRBV9 and TRBJ2-7, the complete variable domain is DSGVTQTPKHLITATGQRVTLRCSPRSGDLSVYWYQQSLDQGLQFLIQYYNGEERAKGNILERFSAQQFPDLHSELNLSSLELGDSALYFCASSGKDRGFYEQYFGPGTRLTVT.

The chain has TRBV9 and TRBJ1-1; 7 bases agree with TRBD1. Germline lookup yields CDR1 SGDLS and CDR2 YYNGEE. This CDR3 region has 14 residues. V shed 3 bases and J 0 bases; nucleotides not matched to a gene: 2. Here the CDR3 DNA reads TGTGCCAGCAGCGAGGGGACAGTGAACACTGAAGCTTTCTTT. It is translated as CASSEGTVNTEAFF.

This clonotype was seen ten or more times. The CDR3 nucleotides read TGTGCCAGCAGCACAGGACGGAGCTTGACTCAGCCCCAGCATTTT. Amino acid sequence: CASSTGRSLTQPQHF. This chain connects TRBV13 to TRBJ1-5; D might be TRBD1 (5 bases). Germline V lookup: CDR1 PRHDT, CDR2 FYEKMQ (reference sequence). Trimming left V 5 bases short and J 6 bases short, with 17 bases between. This CDR3 is built from 15 residues.